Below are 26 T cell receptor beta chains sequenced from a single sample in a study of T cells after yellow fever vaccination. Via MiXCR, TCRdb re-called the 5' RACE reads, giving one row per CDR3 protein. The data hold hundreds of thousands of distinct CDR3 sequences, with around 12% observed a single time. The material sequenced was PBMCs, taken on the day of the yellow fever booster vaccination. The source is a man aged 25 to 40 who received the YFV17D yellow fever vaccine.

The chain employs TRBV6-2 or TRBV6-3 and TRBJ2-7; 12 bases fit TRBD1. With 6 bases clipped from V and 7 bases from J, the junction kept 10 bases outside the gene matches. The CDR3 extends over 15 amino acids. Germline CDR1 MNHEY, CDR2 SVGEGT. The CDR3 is CASRRPGQGAFEQYF. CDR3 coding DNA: TGTGCCAGCAGGCGACCGGGACAGGGGGCATTTGAGCAGTACTTC.

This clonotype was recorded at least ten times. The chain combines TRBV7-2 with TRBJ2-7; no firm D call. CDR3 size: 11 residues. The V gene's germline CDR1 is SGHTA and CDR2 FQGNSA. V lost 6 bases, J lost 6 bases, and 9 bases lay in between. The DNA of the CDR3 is TGTGCCAGCAGTCTTACGCGCGAGCAGTACTTC. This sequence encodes CASSLTREQYF.

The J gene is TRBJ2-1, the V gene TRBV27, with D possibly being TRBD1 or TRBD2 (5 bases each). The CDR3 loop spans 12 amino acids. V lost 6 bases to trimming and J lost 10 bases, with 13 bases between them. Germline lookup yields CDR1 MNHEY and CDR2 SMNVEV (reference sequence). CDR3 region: CASSRDGLEQFF. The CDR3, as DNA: TGTGCCAGCAGCCGGGACGGACTCGAGCAGTTCTTC.

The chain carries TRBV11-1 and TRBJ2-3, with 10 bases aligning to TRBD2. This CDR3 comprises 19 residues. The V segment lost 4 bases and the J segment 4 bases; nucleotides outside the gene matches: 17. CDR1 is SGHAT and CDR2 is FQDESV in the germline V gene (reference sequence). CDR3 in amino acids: CASSSLYDQREGPADTQYF. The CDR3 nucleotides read TGTGCCAGCAGCTCGCTATACGACCAGCGGGAGGGCCCCGCAGATACGCAGTATTTT.

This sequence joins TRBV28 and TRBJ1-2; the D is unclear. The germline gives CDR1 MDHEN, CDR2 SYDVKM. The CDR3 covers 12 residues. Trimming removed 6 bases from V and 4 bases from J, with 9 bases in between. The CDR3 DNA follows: TGTGCCAGCAGGTTACGTGGCTATGGCTACACCTTC. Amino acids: CASRLRGYGYTF.

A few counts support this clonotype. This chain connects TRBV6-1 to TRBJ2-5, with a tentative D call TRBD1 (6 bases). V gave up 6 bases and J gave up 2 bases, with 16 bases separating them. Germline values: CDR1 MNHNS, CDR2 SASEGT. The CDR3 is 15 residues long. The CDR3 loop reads CASRGLGTRQETQYF. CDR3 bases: TGTGCCAGCAGGGGTCTCGGGACACGGCAAGAGACCCAGTACTTC.

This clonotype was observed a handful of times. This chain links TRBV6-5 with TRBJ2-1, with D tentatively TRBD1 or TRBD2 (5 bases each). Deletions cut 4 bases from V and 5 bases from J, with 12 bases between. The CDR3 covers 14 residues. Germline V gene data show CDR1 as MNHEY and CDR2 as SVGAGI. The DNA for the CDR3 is TGTGCCAGCAGTTCACGGGACCACCACAATGAGCAGTTCTTC. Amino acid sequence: CASSSRDHHNEQFF.

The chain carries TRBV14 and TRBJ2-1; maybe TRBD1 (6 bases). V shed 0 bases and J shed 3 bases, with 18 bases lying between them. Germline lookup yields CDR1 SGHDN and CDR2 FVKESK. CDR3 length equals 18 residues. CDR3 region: CASSQDLSWGQVYNEQFF. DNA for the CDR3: TGTGCCAGCAGCCAAGATCTGTCTTGGGGGCAAGTCTACAATGAGCAGTTCTTC. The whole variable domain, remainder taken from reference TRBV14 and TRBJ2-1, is EAGVTQFPSHSVIEKGQTVTLRCDPISGHDNLYWYRRVMGKEIKFLLHFVKESKQDESGMPNNRFLAERTGGTYSTLKVQPAELEDSGVYFCASSQDLSWGQVYNEQFFGPGTRLTVL.

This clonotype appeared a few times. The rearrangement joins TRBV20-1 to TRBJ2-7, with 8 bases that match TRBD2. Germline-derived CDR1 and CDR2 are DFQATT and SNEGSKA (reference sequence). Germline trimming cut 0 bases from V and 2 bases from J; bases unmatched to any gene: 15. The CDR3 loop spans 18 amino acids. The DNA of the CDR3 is TGCAGTGCTAGAGATCGGTATACTAGCGGAAAAATTACCTACGAGCAGTACTTC. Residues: CSARDRYTSGKITYEQYF.

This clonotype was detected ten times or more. DNA of the CDR3: TGTGCCAGCAGCTACGGACAGTCCTCGGAGCAGTACTTC. Amino acid sequence: CASSYGQSSEQYF. The V and J genes are TRBV7-2 and TRBJ2-7; tentatively, D is TRBD1 (6 bases). Between the trimmed V and J ends, which lost 4 bases and 7 bases, there was a span of 14 bases. CDR1 and CDR2 from the germline V gene are SGHTA and FQGNSA. CDR3 length: 13 amino acids.

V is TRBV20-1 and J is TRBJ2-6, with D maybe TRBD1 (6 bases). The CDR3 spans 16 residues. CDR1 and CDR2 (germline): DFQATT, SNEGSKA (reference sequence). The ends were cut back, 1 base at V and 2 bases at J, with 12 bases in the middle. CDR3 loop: CSARAEGVAGANVLTF. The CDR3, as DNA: TGCAGTGCTAGAGCCGAGGGGGTAGCTGGGGCCAACGTCCTGACTTTC.

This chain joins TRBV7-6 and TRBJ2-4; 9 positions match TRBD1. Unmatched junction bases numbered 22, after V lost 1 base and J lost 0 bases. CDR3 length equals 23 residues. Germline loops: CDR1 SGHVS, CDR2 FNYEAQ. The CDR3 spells CASSLVAGTGIAMRRGAKNIQYF. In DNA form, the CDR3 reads TGTGCCAGCAGCTTAGTGGCTGGGACAGGGATTGCGATGCGCCGAGGAGCCAAAAACATTCAGTACTTC. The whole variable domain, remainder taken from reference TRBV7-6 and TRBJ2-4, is GAGVSQSPRYKVTKRGQDVALRCDPISGHVSLYWYRQALGQGPEFLTYFNYEAQQDKSGLPNDRFSAERPEGSISTLTIQRTEQRDSAMYRCASSLVAGTGIAMRRGAKNIQYFGAGTRLSVL.

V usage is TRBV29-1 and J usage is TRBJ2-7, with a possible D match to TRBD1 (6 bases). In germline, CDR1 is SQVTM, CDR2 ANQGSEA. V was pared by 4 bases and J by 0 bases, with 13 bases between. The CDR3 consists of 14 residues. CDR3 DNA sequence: TGCAGCGTTGTCGTTTGGGACAACTCCTACGAGCAGTACTTC. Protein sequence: CSVVVWDNSYEQYF.

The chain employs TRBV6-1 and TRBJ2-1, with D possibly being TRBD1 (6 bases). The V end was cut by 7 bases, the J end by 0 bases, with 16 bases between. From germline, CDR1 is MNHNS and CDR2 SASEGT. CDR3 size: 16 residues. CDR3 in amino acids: CASTRGGSSSYNEQFF. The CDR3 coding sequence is TGTGCCAGCACCAGGGGCGGTTCGAGCTCCTACAATGAGCAGTTCTTC.

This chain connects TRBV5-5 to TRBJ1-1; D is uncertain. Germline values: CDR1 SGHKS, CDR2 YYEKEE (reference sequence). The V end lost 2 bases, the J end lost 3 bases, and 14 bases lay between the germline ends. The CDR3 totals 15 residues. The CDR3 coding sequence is TGTGCCAGCAGCTTCGAAGGCGGTGGGGACACTGAAGCTTTCTTT. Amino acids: CASSFEGGGDTEAFF.

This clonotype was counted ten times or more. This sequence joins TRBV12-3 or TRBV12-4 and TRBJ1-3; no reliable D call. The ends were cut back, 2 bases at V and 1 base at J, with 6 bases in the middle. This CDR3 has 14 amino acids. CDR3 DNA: TGTGCCAGCAGTTTAATCGGGTCTGGAAACACCATATATTTT. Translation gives CASSLIGSGNTIYF.

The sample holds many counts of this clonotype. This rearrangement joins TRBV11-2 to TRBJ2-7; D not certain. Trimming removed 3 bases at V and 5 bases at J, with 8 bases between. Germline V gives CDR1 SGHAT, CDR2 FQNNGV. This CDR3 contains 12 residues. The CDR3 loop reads CASSLMLDEQYF. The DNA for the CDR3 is TGTGCCAGCAGCTTGATGCTCGACGAGCAGTACTTC.

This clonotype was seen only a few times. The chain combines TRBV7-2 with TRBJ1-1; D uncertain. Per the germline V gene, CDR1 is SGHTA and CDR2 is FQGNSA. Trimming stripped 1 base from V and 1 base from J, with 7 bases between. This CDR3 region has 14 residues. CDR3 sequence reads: CASSLEFSNTEAFF. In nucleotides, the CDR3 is TGTGCCAGCAGCTTAGAATTTTCGAACACTGAAGCTTTCTTT.

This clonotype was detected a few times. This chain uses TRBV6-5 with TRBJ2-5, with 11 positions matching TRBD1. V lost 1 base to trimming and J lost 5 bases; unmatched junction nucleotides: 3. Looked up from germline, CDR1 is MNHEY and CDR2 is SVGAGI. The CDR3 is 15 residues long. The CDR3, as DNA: TGTGCCAGCAGTTACTGGACAGGGGGCTTGGAGACCCAGTACTTC. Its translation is CASSYWTGGLETQYF.

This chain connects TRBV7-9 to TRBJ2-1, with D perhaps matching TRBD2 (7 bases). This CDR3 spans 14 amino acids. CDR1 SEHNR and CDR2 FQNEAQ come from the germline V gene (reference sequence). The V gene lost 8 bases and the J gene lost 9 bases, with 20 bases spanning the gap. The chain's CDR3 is CASALGGGGGEQFF. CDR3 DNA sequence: TGTGCCAGCGCCCTGGGGGGAGGGGGTGGTGAGCAGTTCTTC.

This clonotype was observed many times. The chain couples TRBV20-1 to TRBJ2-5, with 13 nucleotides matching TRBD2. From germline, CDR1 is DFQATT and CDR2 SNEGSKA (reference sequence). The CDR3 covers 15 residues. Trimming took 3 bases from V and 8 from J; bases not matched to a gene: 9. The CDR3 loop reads CSASQTTSGRGTQYF. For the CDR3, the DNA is TGCAGTGCTAGCCAGACCACTAGCGGGAGGGGCACCCAGTACTTC.

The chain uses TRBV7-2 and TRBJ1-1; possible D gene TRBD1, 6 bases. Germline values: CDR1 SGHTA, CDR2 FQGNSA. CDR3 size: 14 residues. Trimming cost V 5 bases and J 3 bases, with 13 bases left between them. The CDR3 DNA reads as TGTGCCAGCAGCGCCCGGCGGACAGACACTGAAGCTTTCTTT. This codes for CASSARRTDTEAFF.

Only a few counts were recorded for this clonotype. The CDR3 region is CASSMPRDAAISYEQYF. The CDR3, as DNA: TGTGCCAGCAGCATGCCTCGGGACGCGGCGATATCCTACGAGCAGTACTTC. The V call is TRBV7-2, the J call TRBJ2-7; the D gene could be TRBD1 or TRBD2 (5 bases each). Germline lookup yields CDR1 SGHTA and CDR2 FQGNSA. CDR3 size: 17 residues. Trimming cost V 5 bases and J 1 base, with 21 bases left between them.

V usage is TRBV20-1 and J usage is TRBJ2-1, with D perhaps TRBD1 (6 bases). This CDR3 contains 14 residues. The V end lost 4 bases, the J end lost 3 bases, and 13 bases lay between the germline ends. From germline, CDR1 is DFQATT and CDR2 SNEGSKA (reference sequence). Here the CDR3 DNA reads TGCAGTGCTATGGACAGCCTGAACTACAATGAGCAGTTCTTC. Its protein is CSAMDSLNYNEQFF.

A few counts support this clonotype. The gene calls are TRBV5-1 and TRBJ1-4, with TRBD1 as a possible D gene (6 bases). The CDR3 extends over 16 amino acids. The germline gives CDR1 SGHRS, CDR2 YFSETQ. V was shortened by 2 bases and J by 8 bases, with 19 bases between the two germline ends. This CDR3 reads CASSFSGARYDEKLFF. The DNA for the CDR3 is TGCGCCAGCAGCTTTTCGGGGGCCAGGTATGACGAAAAACTGTTTTTT.

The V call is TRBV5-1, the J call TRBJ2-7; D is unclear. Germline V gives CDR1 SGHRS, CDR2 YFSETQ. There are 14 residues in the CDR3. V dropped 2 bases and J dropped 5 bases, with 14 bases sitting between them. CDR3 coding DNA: TGCGCCAGCAGCTTTGTTGGACCAGGCGACGAGCAGTACTTC. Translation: CASSFVGPGDEQYF. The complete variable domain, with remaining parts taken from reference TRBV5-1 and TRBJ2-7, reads KAGVTQTPRYLIKTRGQQVTLSCSPISGHRSVSWYQQTPGQGLQFLFEYFSETQRNKGNFPGRFSGRQFSNSRSEMNVSTLELGDSALYLCASSFVGPGDEQYFGPGTRLTVT.